This T cell receptor beta chain was documented in a study of blood T cell repertoires in COVID-19. With 4 bases clipped from V and 5 bases from J, the junction kept 12 bases outside the gene matches. Germline V lookup: CDR1 LGHNA, CDR2 YSLEER. The CDR3 spans 17 residues. Sequencing used immunoSEQ multiplex PCR; TCRdb keeps in-frame clones, though not all of them. Among more than 110,000 clones listed, 86% were seen once. The rearrangement uses TRBV4-3 and TRBJ2-7; 12 nucleotides agree with TRBD2. The receptor was isolated from a man aged 45-65 years who had recovered from COVID-19. The sequencing sample was made of PBMCs or T cells enriched from blood (not recorded which). The CDR3 protein is CASSRLPSGRAFDEQYF. The CDR3 bases are TGCGCCAGCAGCCGCCTCCCTAGCGGGAGGGCCTTCGACGAGCAGTACTTC.